One sample yielded the 32 T cell receptor beta chains listed below, sequenced in a study of shared clonotypes between healthy human individuals. CD8 cells regarded as naive lacked CD45RO, were positively chosen for CCR7, and omitted terminally differentiated effector memory CD45RA+ cells. Sequencing was performed with immunoSEQ multiplex PCR; in TCRdb, only in-frame clones are kept and a portion is missing. The sample lists millions of clones; about 95% were seen once. Sequencing used naive CD8+ T cells sorted from blood. These receptors all come from a man younger than 35 in good health.

The count of this clone is one. The V call is TRBV9, the J call TRBJ2-1; 8 bases map to TRBD2. The CDR3 totals 15 residues. The ends lost 0 bases at V and 6 bases at J; junction bases unmatched: 5. CDR1 is SGDLS and CDR2 is YYNGEE in the germline V gene. In DNA, the CDR3 is TGTGCCAGCAGCGTAGGACTAGCGATAGGCAATGAGCAGTTCTTC. Translating it yields CASSVGLAIGNEQFF.

This chain joins TRBV6-5 and TRBJ1-3; no clear D. This CDR3 has 13 residues. Germline V lookup: CDR1 MNHEY, CDR2 SVGAGI. V lost 4 bases, J lost 0 bases, and 4 bases lay in between. The DNA of the CDR3 is TGTGCCAGCAGTTTCAGCTCTGGAAACACCATATATTTT. It is translated as CASSFSSGNTIYF.

Concerning this clone: This sample also contains other DNA sequences that code for the same CDR3. This chain connects TRBV11-2 to TRBJ2-7; 11 bases align to TRBD1. CDR1 and CDR2 from the germline V gene are SGHAT and FQNNGV. With V trimmed by 3 bases and J by 4 bases, 5 bases remained unmatched. The CDR3 consists of 15 residues. As DNA, the CDR3 is TGTGCCAGCAGCTTTGGGACAGGGGGGTTGTACGAGCAGTACTTC. This translates into CASSFGTGGLYEQYF.

The rearrangement links TRBV7-2 to TRBJ2-7, with D possibly TRBD2 on 5 matching bases. CDR3 length: 16 amino acids. V was cut by 1 base and J by 3 bases, with 16 bases left in between. Germline V lookup: CDR1 SGHTA, CDR2 FQGNSA. The CDR3 protein is CASSLGQRVGSYEQYF. CDR3 DNA sequence: TGTGCCAGCAGCTTAGGCCAAAGGGTAGGGAGCTACGAGCAGTACTTC.

The chain links TRBV4-3 to TRBJ1-6, with TRBD1 identical over 9 bases. The trim removed 0 bases at V and 7 bases at J, leaving 7 bases unmatched. Germline loops: CDR1 LGHNA, CDR2 YSLEER. The CDR3 is made up of 17 amino acids. This CDR3 is CASSQDRQDRGNSPLHF. The CDR3 DNA follows: TGCGCCAGCAGCCAAGATCGGCAGGACAGGGGAAATTCACCCCTCCACTTT.

This chain connects TRBV4-1 to TRBJ2-7, with 7 nucleotides matching TRBD1. The germline V gene has CDR1 MGHRA and CDR2 YSYEKL. This CDR3 region has 14 residues. J gave up 1 base and V 3 bases, and 3 bases lay outside the gene matches. CDR3 residues: CASSHKDRSYEQYF. The CDR3 DNA is TGCGCCAGCAGCCATAAGGACAGGTCCTACGAGCAGTACTTC.

The V call is TRBV4-1, the J call TRBJ1-5, with D uncertain. The CDR3 totals 15 residues. Germline V gives CDR1 MGHRA, CDR2 YSYEKL. Between the trimmed V and J ends, which lost 3 bases and 4 bases, there was a span of 13 bases. The CDR3 spells CASSQFRAPNQPQHF. The CDR3 nucleotides read TGCGCCAGCAGCCAGTTCCGGGCCCCGAATCAGCCCCAGCATTTT.

The J gene is TRBJ1-1, the V gene TRBV4-1; tentative D call: TRBD1 (6 bases). V was clipped by 0 bases and J by 3 bases, with 17 bases between them. The CDR3 has 17 amino acids. CDR1 and CDR2 from the germline V gene are MGHRA and YSYEKL. The CDR3 DNA follows: TGCGCCAGCAGCCAAGAAGGCGGGAGGGGGGTTCACACTGAAGCTTTCTTT. Translated: CASSQEGGRGVHTEAFF.

The chain employs TRBV10-3 and TRBJ2-7; possibly TRBD1 for D (7 bases). The germline V gene has CDR1 ENHRY and CDR2 SYGVKD. V dropped 0 bases and J dropped 3 bases, with 12 bases sitting between them. The CDR3 consists of 15 residues. The CDR3, as DNA: TGTGCCATCAGTGAGTCCCAGGGGGAGGACTACGAGCAGTACTTC. It specifies CAISESQGEDYEQYF.

The CDR3 here is CASSQGAATGEKLFF. Here the CDR3 DNA reads TGTGCCAGCAGCCAAGGGGCGGCGACCGGTGAAAAACTGTTTTTT. The chain links TRBV4-2 to TRBJ1-4, with D unclear. Trimming pared 1 base from V and 7 bases from J, leaving 13 bases between. This CDR3 contains 15 residues. Germline V gene data show CDR1 as LGHNA and CDR2 as YNFKEQ.

The CDR3 nucleotides are TGTGCCAGCAGCCAAGATTGGGTTGACAATGAGCAGTTCTTC. Encoded protein: CASSQDWVDNEQFF. The chain carries TRBV14 and TRBJ2-1; D gene unclear. Per germline, CDR1 SGHDN and CDR2 FVKESK. This CDR3 is 14 amino acids long. Trimming took off 0 bases at V and 5 bases at J, with 8 bases between the two ends.

The V call is TRBV7-8, the J call TRBJ2-7, with D perhaps TRBD2 (5 bases). The CDR3 is 15 residues long. Trimming removed 5 bases at V and 3 bases at J, with 17 bases between. CDR1 and CDR2 from the germline V gene are SGHVS and FQNEAQ. The DNA for the CDR3 is TGTGCCAGCAGCCCTGGACTGGGTGCCAACTACGAGCAGTACTTC. Amino acids: CASSPGLGANYEQYF.

The V gene is TRBV2, the J gene TRBJ2-5; D is possibly TRBD2 (5 bases). This CDR3 region has 15 residues. Trimming left V 7 bases short and J 1 base short, with 16 bases between. From germline, CDR1 is SNHLY and CDR2 FYNNEI. CDR3 nucleotides: TGTGCCAGCATGATAGACATCGGGGTCCAAGAGACCCAGTACTTC. Amino acids: CASMIDIGVQETQYF.

J is TRBJ2-5 and V is TRBV7-8; D possibly corresponds to TRBD2 (6 bases). The CDR3 consists of 15 residues. Germline CDR1 reads SGHVS; CDR2 reads FQNEAQ. Deletions cut 5 bases from V and 2 bases from J, with 15 bases between. The CDR3 spells CASSLSRLGQETQYF. In DNA form, the CDR3 reads TGTGCCAGCAGCCTATCCCGACTAGGTCAAGAGACCCAGTACTTC.

V gene TRBV5-1 combines with J gene TRBJ2-1, with TRBD1 matching 8 bases. This CDR3 spans 15 amino acids. Germline values: CDR1 SGHRS, CDR2 YFSETQ. Germline trimming cut 3 bases from V and 6 bases from J; bases unmatched to any gene: 8. Here the CDR3 DNA reads TGCGCCAGCAGCTCCTACGACAGGGGTGGCAATGAGCAGTTCTTC. Its translation is CASSSYDRGGNEQFF.

The rearrangement joins TRBV27 to TRBJ2-7; TRBD1 aligns across 7 bases. Germline CDR1 and CDR2: MNHEY and SMNVEV (reference sequence). Trimming at V came to 5 bases and at J to 5 bases, leaving 9 bases not matched to a gene. This CDR3 spans 14 amino acids. CDR3 coding DNA: TGTGCCAGCAGTGGACTGGACAGGTCCAACGAGCAGTACTTC. Its translation: CASSGLDRSNEQYF.

CDR3 amino acids: CASSPGPGGNEKLFF. The CDR3, as DNA: TGCGCCAGCAGCCCCGGACCCGGGGGGAATGAAAAACTGTTTTTT. The rearrangement links TRBV4-1 to TRBJ1-4, with D possibly matching TRBD1 (5 bases). The CDR3 runs to 15 residues. V shed 4 bases and J shed 5 bases, with 14 bases lying between them. Germline V gene lookup returns CDR1 MGHRA and CDR2 YSYEKL.

The chain recombines TRBV7-9 with TRBJ2-3; 9 positions agree with TRBD2. Germline-derived CDR1 and CDR2 are SEHNR and FQNEAQ (reference sequence). The CDR3 consists of 18 residues. V shed 2 bases, J shed 4 bases, and the junction held 13 bases outside the gene matches. CDR3 bases: TGTGCCAGCAGCTTAAGTGCCAGCGGGGGGCCTCGGGCAGATACGCAGTATTTT. Translating it yields CASSLSASGGPRADTQYF.

The chain links TRBV5-6 to TRBJ2-7; 8 bases map to TRBD1. Trimming cost V 0 bases and J 2 bases; bases outside gene matches: 1. The CDR3 totals 14 residues. Germline CDR1 and CDR2: SGHDT and YYEEEE. Here the CDR3 reads CASSLVDRAYEQYF. The DNA of the CDR3 is TGTGCCAGCAGCTTGGTGGACAGGGCCTACGAGCAGTACTTC.

Concerning this clone itself: Other DNA sequences in the sample encode the same CDR3. This chain links TRBV27 with TRBJ2-1, with 10 bases matching TRBD1. The CDR3 totals 15 residues. CDR1 MNHEY and CDR2 SMNVEV come from the germline V gene (reference sequence). V trimming: 5 bases; J trimming: 2 bases; junction bases outside the gene matches: 3. CDR3 protein: CASSLTGGAYNEQFF. CDR3 nucleotides: TGTGCCAGCAGTCTGACAGGGGGCGCCTACAATGAGCAGTTCTTC.

CDR3 residues: CASMGADTQYF. CDR3 DNA: TGTGCCAGTATGGGAGCAGATACGCAGTATTTT. The chain combines TRBV6-6 with TRBJ2-3; a weak D match, TRBD2 (5 bases). CDR1 and CDR2 from the germline V gene are MNHNY and SVGAGI (reference sequence). V gave up 9 bases and J gave up 4 bases, with 8 bases separating them. CDR3 size: 11 residues.

This chain links TRBV5-6 with TRBJ2-1; D perhaps matches TRBD1 (5 bases). This CDR3 comprises 14 residues. V was trimmed by 4 bases and J by 4 bases, leaving 12 bases between them. The germline V gene encodes CDR1 SGHDT and CDR2 YYEEEE. CDR3 DNA sequence: TGTGCCAGCAGCAGCAGTCCAGGGTACAATGAGCAGTTCTTC. This sequence encodes CASSSSPGYNEQFF.

V and J are TRBV5-6 and TRBJ2-3; D uncertain. This CDR3 comprises 15 residues. Germline assignment: CDR1 SGHDT and CDR2 YYEEEE. Trimming left V 0 bases short and J 2 bases short, with 10 bases between. CDR3 sequence (DNA): TGTGCCAGCAGCTTGGAAGGGCAGGTCACAGATACGCAGTATTTT. It codes for CASSLEGQVTDTQYF.

Only one count was recorded for this clone. This chain connects TRBV7-9 to TRBJ1-4, with TRBD1 as a possible D gene (6 bases). The germline V and J ends were trimmed by 6 bases and 7 bases, with 21 bases remaining between them. Germline-derived CDR1 and CDR2 are SEHNR and FQNEAQ (reference sequence). CDR3 size: 16 residues. CDR3 region: CASSEQSRGAGEKLFF. CDR3 coding DNA: TGTGCCAGCAGTGAACAGTCCAGGGGAGCGGGTGAAAAACTGTTTTTT.

The J gene is TRBJ2-7, the V gene TRBV6-1; a weak D match, TRBD1 (5 bases). The V end lost 8 bases, the J end lost 5 bases, and 16 bases lay between the germline ends. The CDR3 covers 13 residues. CDR1 MNHNS and CDR2 SASEGT come from the germline V gene. In DNA form, the CDR3 reads TGTGCCAGCCGGAAACCCCCCAGGGACGAGCAGTACTTC. Translating gives CASRKPPRDEQYF.

A single count supports this clone. The genes are TRBV19 and TRBJ1-1; D is unresolved. Germline lookup yields CDR1 LNHDA and CDR2 SQIVND (reference sequence). CDR3 length equals 14 residues. Trimming pared 1 base from V and 5 bases from J, leaving 11 bases between. This chain's CDR3 is CASSIGGGLTEAFF. Here the CDR3 DNA reads TGTGCCAGTAGTATAGGGGGAGGGTTAACTGAAGCTTTCTTT.

The chain carries TRBV5-1 and TRBJ2-2, with a weak D call TRBD1 (6 bases). Looked up from germline, CDR1 is SGHRS and CDR2 is YFSETQ. V was clipped by 0 bases and J by 7 bases, with 13 bases between them. The CDR3 spans 15 residues. Written as DNA, the CDR3 is TGCGCCAGCAGCTTGGTGTCAGGGGAGAGCGGGGAGCTGTTTTTT. Encoded protein: CASSLVSGESGELFF.

Comments on this clone: Different DNA sequences within this sample yield the same CDR3. The chain joins TRBV7-9 to TRBJ1-2; no clear D gene. The CDR3 extends over 13 amino acids. Trimming pared 5 bases from V and 3 bases from J, leaving 10 bases between. Germline lookup yields CDR1 SEHNR and CDR2 FQNEAQ (reference sequence). The CDR3 DNA reads as TGTGCCAGCAGCCCGACTGGTTACTATGGCTACACCTTC. It specifies CASSPTGYYGYTF.

The chain combines TRBV30 with TRBJ2-7; the D gene is possibly TRBD2 (5 bases). The CDR3 has 13 amino acids. Germline V lookup: CDR1 GTSNPN, CDR2 SVGIG (reference sequence). Trimming took off 8 bases at V and 0 bases at J, with 14 bases between the two ends. The CDR3 DNA reads as TGTGCCGTGGTGTGGGAGAGCTCCTACGAGCAGTACTTC. Encoded protein: CAVVWESSYEQYF.

The chain joins TRBV4-1 to TRBJ2-5, with D possibly matching TRBD2 (6 bases). Trimming took 1 base from V and 5 from J, leaving 17 bases between them. Germline loops: CDR1 MGHRA, CDR2 YSYEKL. The CDR3 runs 16 residues. CDR3 bases: TGCGCCAGCAGCCAAGGGACTACAAGCACATGGGAGACCCAGTACTTC. Its translation: CASSQGTTSTWETQYF.

This sequence joins TRBV7-9 and TRBJ2-7; D call uncertain. This CDR3 contains 14 residues. Trimming took off 5 bases at V and 2 bases at J, with 13 bases between the two ends. CDR1 is SEHNR and CDR2 is FQNEAQ in the germline V gene (reference sequence). The CDR3 nucleotides read TGTGCCAGCAGCGGTGTTGAGGAAACCTACGAGCAGTACTTC. It translates to CASSGVEETYEQYF.

The chain is built from TRBV19 and TRBJ2-7; weak D call: TRBD2 (5 bases). Looked up from germline, CDR1 is LNHDA and CDR2 is SQIVND (reference sequence). The CDR3 totals 13 residues. Trimming left V 8 bases short and J 3 bases short, with 14 bases between. The CDR3 reads CASSPGVFYEQYF. In DNA form, the CDR3 reads TGTGCCAGTTCCCCCGGGGTATTCTACGAGCAGTACTTC.